These T cell receptor beta chains were read from a single sample in a study of T cells in localized non-small cell lung cancer. The protocol was immunoSEQ multiplex PCR, while the TCRdb copy is restricted to in-frame clones and leaves out a portion. The sample yields 35,000 to 40,000 clones, almost 85% seen once. The sample consisted of peripheral blood, taken before any cancer treatment. These receptors came from a male donor older than 55 with stage III squamous cell lung carcinoma. Both conserved end residues are part of each CDR3. The order of the fields is V gene, J gene, D gene, clone size, CDR3 DNA, CDR3 protein. A D gene is named only where the DNA matches it firmly. Size is stated for part of the rows, as once, few or many counts, or as a class when the clone is expanded.

TRBV2	TRBJ2-5	NA	NA	TGTGCCAGCAGTGTAGAGGTACAGGAGACCCAGTACTTC	CASSVEVQETQYF
TRBV19	TRBJ2-3	TRBD2	NA	TGTGCCAGTAGTATGGGCCTAGGCGGGAGGGGCGATACGCAGTATTTT	CASSMGLGGRGDTQYF
TRBV5-1	TRBJ1-2	NA	NA	TGCGCCAGCAGCTTGGATCAGGGCAGTGGCTACACCTTC	CASSLDQGSGYTF
TRBV4-2	TRBJ1-1	NA	NA	TGTGCCAGCAGCGTACAGGTCCGAGGCACTGAAGCTTTCTTT	CASSVQVRGTEAFF
TRBV30	TRBJ2-7	NA	NA	TGTGCCTGGAGTGACGCCAGGAGACCCTACGAGCAGTACTTC	CAWSDARRPYEQYF
TRBV5-1	TRBJ2-7	NA	NA	TGCGCCAGCAGCCCGGTTGGTAGCGGCCTTTCCTACGAGCAGTACTTC	CASSPVGSGLSYEQYF
TRBV9	TRBJ1-5	TRBD1	NA	TGTGCCAGCAGCGTAGGACAGGGCGATCAGCCCCAGCATTTT	CASSVGQGDQPQHF
TRBV6-5	TRBJ2-1	NA	NA	TGTGCCACCGGAGGAGCCCTATATGAGCAGTTCTTC	CATGGALYEQFF
TRBV5-1	TRBJ2-1	NA	NA	TGCGCCAGCAGCCCCGAGGACAGTAACAATGAGCAGTTCTTC	CASSPEDSNNEQFF
TRBV25-1	TRBJ2-1	TRBD1	NA	TGTGCCAGCAGTGGGACAGGCTCCTACAATGAGCAGTTCTTC	CASSGTGSYNEQFF
TRBV7-9	TRBJ2-5	TRBD1	NA	TGTGCCAGCAGCCTAGGGACAGGGGCTGTGGAGACCCAGTACTTC	CASSLGTGAVETQYF
TRBV10-3	TRBJ1-4	TRBD1	NA	TGTGCCATCAGTGAGTCGGACAGGGGTAGTGAAAAACTGTTTTTT	CAISESDRGSEKLFF
TRBV11-2	TRBJ2-3	TRBD1	NA	TGTGCCAGCAGCCCACGACAGGGGTCTAGCACAGATACGCAGTATTTT	CASSPRQGSSTDTQYF
TRBV2	TRBJ1-1	NA	NA	TGTGCCAGCAGACTACAGGGCAGAGGTACTGAAGCTTTCTTT	CASRLQGRGTEAFF
TRBV18	TRBJ2-7	NA	NA	TGTGCCAGCTCACCACCAGGAAGCAGCTCCTACGAGCAGTACTTC	CASSPPGSSSYEQYF
TRBV5-1	TRBJ2-3	NA	NA	TGCGCCAGCAGCTTAATGCGGGTGGGCACAGATACGCAGTATTTT	CASSLMRVGTDTQYF
TRBV5-1	TRBJ1-1	TRBD1	few	TGCGCCAGCAGCTTGACAGGGGGCATGAACACTGAAGCTTTCTTT	CASSLTGGMNTEAFF
TRBV6-5	TRBJ1-5	TRBD1	NA	TGTGCCAGCAGGCCAACAGGGGGCGCCGGTCAGCCCCAGCATTTT	CASRPTGGAGQPQHF
TRBV6-6	TRBJ2-7	TRBD2	NA	TGTGCCAGCAGCCTCCCGGGACTAGGGGAGTTCGAGCAGTACTTC	CASSLPGLGEFEQYF
TRBV19	TRBJ2-1	TRBD2	NA	TGTGCCAGTACCCCTGGGGGACTAGCGGGAGGTGAGCAGTTCTTC	CASTPGGLAGGEQFF
TRBV5-4	TRBJ2-1	NA	NA	TGTGCCAGCAGCACCCGATGGGGGCCAAATGAGCAGTTCTTC	CASSTRWGPNEQFF
TRBV7-9	TRBJ2-2	NA	NA	TGTGCCAGCAGCTTAGGGACAGCGAACACCGGGGAGCTGTTTTTT	CASSLGTANTGELFF
TRBV5-8	TRBJ1-1	TRBD1	NA	TGTGCCAGCAGCTTAGGCAGGGGGGCTTTCTTT	CASSLGRGAFF
TRBV7-2	TRBJ2-2	NA	NA	TGTGCCAGCAGCATCGACAGGAGGAACACCGGGGAGCTGTTTTTT	CASSIDRRNTGELFF
TRBV11-1	TRBJ2-1	TRBD1	NA	TGTGCCAGCAGCAAAGAGACAGGGGCCCTCGGAGATGAGCAGTTCTTC	CASSKETGALGDEQFF
TRBV5-1	TRBJ1-3	NA	NA	TGCGCCAGCAGCTTGGTCGGGGGCCGCTCTGGAAACACCATATATTTT	CASSLVGGRSGNTIYF
TRBV5-4	TRBJ1-2	NA	NA	TGTGCCAGCAGCACCTACACAGAAGGCTATGGCTACACCTTC	CASSTYTEGYGYTF
TRBV7-6	TRBJ1-1	TRBD1	once	TGTGCCAGCAGCCCGAGACAGGGGGGAACGACTGAAGCTTTCTTT	CASSPRQGGTTEAFF
TRBV7-9	TRBJ2-1	TRBD2	few	TGTGCCAGCAGCTTAGTTGATAGCGGGAACAATGAGCAGTTCTTC	CASSLVDSGNNEQFF
TRBV4-2	TRBJ1-3	NA	NA	TGTGCCAGCAGCCAAGTTTCAGGGCTCTCTGGAAACACCATATATTTT	CASSQVSGLSGNTIYF
TRBV2	TRBJ2-7	NA	once	TGTGCCAGCAGTATCGCCTCCTACGAGCAGTACTTC	CASSIASYEQYF
TRBV6-1	TRBJ1-2	NA	NA	TGTGCCAGCAGTGAATACTACAGGGTTTTAGGCTCCGGCTACACCTTC	CASSEYYRVLGSGYTF